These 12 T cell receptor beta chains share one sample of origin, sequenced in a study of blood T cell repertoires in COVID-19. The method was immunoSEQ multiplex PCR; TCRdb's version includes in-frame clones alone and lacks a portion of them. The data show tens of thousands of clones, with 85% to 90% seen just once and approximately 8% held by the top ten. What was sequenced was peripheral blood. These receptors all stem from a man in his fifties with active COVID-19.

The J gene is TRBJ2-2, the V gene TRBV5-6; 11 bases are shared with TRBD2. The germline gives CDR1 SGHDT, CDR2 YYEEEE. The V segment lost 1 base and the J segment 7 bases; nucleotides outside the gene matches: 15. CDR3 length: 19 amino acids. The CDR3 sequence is CASSLPSSLAGGLGGELFF. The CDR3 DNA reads TGTGCCAGCAGCTTGCCCTCCTCCCTAGCGGGGGGCCTTGGCGGGGAGCTGTTTTTT.

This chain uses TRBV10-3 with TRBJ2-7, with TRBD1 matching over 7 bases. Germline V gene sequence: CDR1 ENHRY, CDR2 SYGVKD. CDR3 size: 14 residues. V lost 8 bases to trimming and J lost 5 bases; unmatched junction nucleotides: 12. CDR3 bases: TGTGCCATCGCCACCGGGACAGCTCTCCACGAGCAGTACTTC. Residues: CAIATGTALHEQYF.

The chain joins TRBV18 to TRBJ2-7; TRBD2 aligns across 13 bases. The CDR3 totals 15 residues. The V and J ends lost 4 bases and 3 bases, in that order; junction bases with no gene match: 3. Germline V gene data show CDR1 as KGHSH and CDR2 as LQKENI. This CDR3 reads CASSRLAGGGYEQYF. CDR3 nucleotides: TGTGCCAGCTCACGACTAGCGGGGGGCGGCTACGAGCAGTACTTC.

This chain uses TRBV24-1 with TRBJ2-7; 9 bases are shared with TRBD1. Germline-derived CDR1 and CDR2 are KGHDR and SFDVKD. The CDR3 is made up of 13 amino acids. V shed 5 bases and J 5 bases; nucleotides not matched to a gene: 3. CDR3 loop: CATSGTGDDEQYF. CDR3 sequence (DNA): TGTGCCACCAGTGGGACAGGGGACGACGAGCAGTACTTC.

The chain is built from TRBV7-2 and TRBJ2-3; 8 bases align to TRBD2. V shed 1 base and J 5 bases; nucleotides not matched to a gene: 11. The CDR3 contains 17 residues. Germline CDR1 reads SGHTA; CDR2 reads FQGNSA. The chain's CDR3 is CASSLDHPRGEEDTQYF. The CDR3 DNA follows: TGTGCCAGCAGCTTAGACCACCCGCGGGGGGAAGAAGATACGCAGTATTTT.

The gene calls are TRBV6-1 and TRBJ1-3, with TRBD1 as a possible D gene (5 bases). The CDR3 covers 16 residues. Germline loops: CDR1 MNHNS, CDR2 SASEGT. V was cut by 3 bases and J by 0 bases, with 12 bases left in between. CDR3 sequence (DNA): TGTGCCAGCAGTGACGTGAACAGGATCTCTGGAAACACCATATATTTT. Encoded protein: CASSDVNRISGNTIYF.

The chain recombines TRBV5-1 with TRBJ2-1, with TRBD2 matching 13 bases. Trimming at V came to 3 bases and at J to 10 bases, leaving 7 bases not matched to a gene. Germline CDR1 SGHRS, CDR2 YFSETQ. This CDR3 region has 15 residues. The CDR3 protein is CASSSGTSGISEQFF. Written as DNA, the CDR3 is TGCGCCAGCAGCTCCGGGACTAGCGGGATAAGCGAGCAGTTCTTC. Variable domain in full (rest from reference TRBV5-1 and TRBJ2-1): KAGVTQTPRYLIKTRGQQVTLSCSPISGHRSVSWYQQTPGQGLQFLFEYFSETQRNKGNFPGRFSGRQFSNSRSEMNVSTLELGDSALYLCASSSGTSGISEQFFGPGTRLTVL.

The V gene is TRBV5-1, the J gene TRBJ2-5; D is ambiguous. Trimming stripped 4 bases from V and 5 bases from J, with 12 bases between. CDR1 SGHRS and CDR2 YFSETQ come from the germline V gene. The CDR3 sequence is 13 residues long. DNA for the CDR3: TGCGCCAGCAGCGCCCCGGGTAGTGAGACCCAGTACTTC. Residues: CASSAPGSETQYF.

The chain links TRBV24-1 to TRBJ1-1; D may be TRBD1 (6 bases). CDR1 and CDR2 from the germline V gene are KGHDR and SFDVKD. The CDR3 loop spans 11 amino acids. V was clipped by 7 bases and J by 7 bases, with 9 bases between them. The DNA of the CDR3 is TGTGCCACCAGCGCACAGGGTGAAGCTTTCTTT. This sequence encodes CATSAQGEAFF.

CDR3 in amino acids: CASRPVGGVNTEAFF. The CDR3 DNA is TGTGCCAGCAGGCCGGTGGGGGGGGTGAACACTGAAGCTTTCTTT. The chain joins TRBV6-5 to TRBJ1-1; tentative D call: TRBD1 (5 bases). Looked up from germline, CDR1 is MNHEY and CDR2 is SVGAGI. This CDR3 is 15 amino acids long. V shed 6 bases and J shed 0 bases, with 14 bases lying between them.

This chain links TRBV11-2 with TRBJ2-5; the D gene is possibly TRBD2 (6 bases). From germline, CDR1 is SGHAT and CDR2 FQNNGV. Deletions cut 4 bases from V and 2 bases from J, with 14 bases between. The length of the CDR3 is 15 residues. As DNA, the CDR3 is TGTGCCAGCAGCTACGCAATGGGGGGTCAAGAGACCCAGTACTTC. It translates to CASSYAMGGQETQYF.

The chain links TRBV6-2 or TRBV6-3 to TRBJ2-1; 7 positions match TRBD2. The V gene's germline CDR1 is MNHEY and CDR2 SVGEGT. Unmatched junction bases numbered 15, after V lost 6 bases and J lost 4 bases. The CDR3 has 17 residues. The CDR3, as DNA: TGTGCCAGCAGCCCTTTGTGGGGGGGGACGGTATACAATGAGCAGTTCTTC. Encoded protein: CASSPLWGGTVYNEQFF.